This T cell receptor (beta chain) was obtained from a study of T cell responses to AZD1222 COVID-19 vaccine. Notes on the study in general: It was only after the peak T cell response that any repertoires were sampled. Most donors were white British, females outnumbered males, and clonal diversity was possibly underestimated. Baseline serostatus was positive in only a handful of AZD1222 recipients. Per reports, nearly half of all spike-specific TCRs target regions that are unmutated in variants.

Note on this clone: Its antigen is unidentified.

Measured with immunoSEQ multiplex PCR; TCRdb has only the in-frame clones, and not every one. The profile covers over 150,000 clones, with about nine tenths appearing a single time and approximately 1.5% taken by the ten largest. V was pared by 4 bases and J by 6 bases, with 5 bases between. CDR3 length: 11 residues. CDR1 and CDR2 (germline): SGHKS, YYEKEE (reference sequence). The sequence was collected from an adult in good health. Sequenced here: peripheral blood, sampled on day 0 of AZD1222 vaccination. This chain uses TRBV5-5 with TRBJ2-1; D unclear. The CDR3 coding sequence is TGTGCCAGCAGCGCCATCAATGAGCAGTTCTTC. As protein: CASSAINEQFF.